Shown below are 26 T cell receptor beta chains from a single sample sequenced in a study of a mutant IDH1 vaccine in newly diagnosed glioma. These receptors have no identified antigens. Method: immunoSEQ multiplex PCR; TCRdb's copy keeps in-frame clones and lacks some. The sample consists of 39,000 or so clones, 75% to 85% of them appearing once. The sample's time point: week 5, during vaccination. In every dose of vaccine, 300 ug of mutant IDH1 20-mer peptide was given alongside topical imiquimod. The sample here was PBMCs, taken from a glioma patient whose treatment included an IDH1 peptide vaccine. Every receptor here comes from a man in his forties or fifties with glioma.

This clone was observed a few times. This chain links TRBV6-1 with TRBJ2-2; D possibly uses TRBD1 or TRBD2 (5 bases each). V was clipped by 9 bases and J by 6 bases, with 17 bases between them. The V gene's germline CDR1 is MNHNS and CDR2 SASEGT. The CDR3 is 14 residues long. The CDR3: CASTRDPAPGELFF. CDR3 in DNA: TGTGCCAGTACTCGGGACCCTGCGCCCGGGGAGCTGTTTTTT.

The genes are TRBV10-3 and TRBJ2-7, with unresolved D. Looked up from germline, CDR1 is ENHRY and CDR2 is SYGVKD. The CDR3 loop spans 12 amino acids. V was cut by 7 bases and J by 3 bases, with 10 bases left in between. CDR3 residues: CAIISEFYEQYF. CDR3 sequence (DNA): TGTGCCATCATCTCAGAATTCTACGAGCAGTACTTC.

J is TRBJ1-3 and V is TRBV5-6; D remains unclear. V lost 1 base to trimming and J lost 0 bases, with 8 bases between them. CDR1 is SGHDT and CDR2 is YYEEEE in the germline V gene. CDR3 length: 15 amino acids. The CDR3 DNA is TGTGCCAGCAGCTTGTCCGGTAACTCTGGAAACACCATATATTTT. It translates to CASSLSGNSGNTIYF.

J is TRBJ2-1 and V is TRBV13; a possible D gene is TRBD1 (5 bases). This CDR3 has 13 residues. CDR1 is PRHDT and CDR2 is FYEKMQ in the germline V gene (reference sequence). V was trimmed by 5 bases and J by 15 bases, leaving 20 bases between them. The CDR3 region has the DNA TGTGCCAGCAGCCAGACAGCTTATCATCGGCTGTTCTTC. This encodes CASSQTAYHRLFF. Variable domain in full (rest from reference TRBV13 and TRBJ2-1): AAGVIQSPRHLIKEKRETATLKCYPIPRHDTVYWYQQGPGQDPQFLISFYEKMQSDKGSIPDRFSAQQFSDYHSELNMSSLELGDSALYFCASSQTAYHRLFFGPGTRLTVL.

In nucleotides, the CDR3 is TGTGCCAGCTCACCTCGGACAGGGGCTGGTGAAAAACTGTTTTTT. Its protein is CASSPRTGAGEKLFF. The chain is built from TRBV18 and TRBJ1-4, with 9 nucleotides matching TRBD1. The junction had 6 bases not matched to a gene; V was cut back by 3 bases and J by 7 bases. Germline V lookup: CDR1 KGHSH, CDR2 LQKENI. The CDR3 runs 15 residues.

The chain combines TRBV5-1 with TRBJ1-2; the D gene is possibly TRBD1 (6 bases). CDR3 size: 15 residues. Germline lookup yields CDR1 SGHRS and CDR2 YFSETQ. V lost 0 bases and J lost 3, with 12 bases in between. CDR3 region: CASSLGGGTDYGYTF. In DNA, the CDR3 is TGCGCCAGCAGCTTGGGCGGGGGCACAGACTATGGCTACACCTTC.

V is TRBV5-1 and J is TRBJ2-7, with D perhaps matching TRBD2 (5 bases). V lost 0 bases and J lost 3, with 13 bases in between. The CDR3 runs 15 residues. Germline assignment: CDR1 SGHRS and CDR2 YFSETQ. CDR3 amino acids: CASSLGPGGGYEQYF. The DNA for the CDR3 is TGCGCCAGCAGCTTGGGCCCAGGCGGAGGCTACGAGCAGTACTTC.

This clone has a handful of counts. The V and J genes are TRBV25-1 and TRBJ2-7; TRBD1 agrees at 9 bases. The CDR3 consists of 13 residues. Germline V gene sequence: CDR1 MGHDK, CDR2 SYGVNS. Trimming removed 4 bases from V and 4 bases from J; junction bases left unmatched: 2. CDR3 coding DNA: TGTGCCAGCAGTGTAGGGACAGGGTACGAGCAGTACTTC. Protein product: CASSVGTGYEQYF.

This chain links TRBV7-2 with TRBJ1-4; perhaps TRBD1 as D (6 bases). The CDR3 consists of 18 residues. Trimming took off 1 base at V and 8 bases at J, with 23 bases between the two ends. Germline lookup yields CDR1 SGHTA and CDR2 FQGNSA. The CDR3 nucleotides read TGTGCCAGCAGCTTAGGGTCCTTCAACAGGGCGGGGGGAGAAAAACTGTTTTTT. Protein sequence: CASSLGSFNRAGGEKLFF.

In this sample, this clone turned up once. This chain joins TRBV25-1 and TRBJ1-3; 7 positions agree with TRBD1. The CDR3 spans 13 residues. The V segment lost 7 bases and the J segment 4 bases; nucleotides outside the gene matches: 4. The V gene's germline CDR1 is MGHDK and CDR2 SYGVNS. The CDR3 loop reads CASTSTGGNTIYF. In DNA, the CDR3 is TGTGCCAGCACCTCGACAGGGGGAAACACCATATATTTT.

The V and J genes are TRBV7-9 and TRBJ1-5, with 8 bases matching TRBD1. Losses at the gene ends were 4 bases for V and 5 bases for J; bases not matched to a gene: 13. The V gene's germline CDR1 is SEHNR and CDR2 FQNEAQ (reference sequence). The CDR3 has 17 residues. The DNA of the CDR3 is TGTGCCAGCAGCTCGGACAGGGACCCGTTCCCCCATCAGCCCCAGCATTTT. Protein product: CASSSDRDPFPHQPQHF.

The chain combines TRBV27 with TRBJ1-5; 8 positions agree with TRBD1. The junction had 9 bases not matched to a gene; V was cut back by 6 bases and J by 5 bases. The length of the CDR3 is 15 residues. Per germline, CDR1 MNHEY and CDR2 SMNVEV (reference sequence). In DNA form, the CDR3 reads TGTGCCAGCAGGGTGACAGGGGCTTCCTATCAGCCCCAGCATTTT. It translates to CASRVTGASYQPQHF.

V usage is TRBV6-6 and J usage is TRBJ1-2, with D unclear. The V gene lost 0 bases and the J gene lost 5 bases, with 13 bases spanning the gap. The CDR3 runs to 15 residues. Per the germline V gene, CDR1 is MNHNY and CDR2 is SVGAGI (reference sequence). Written as DNA, the CDR3 is TGTGCCAGCAGTTACTCGATACAGCGAGGATATGGCTACACCTTC. Translated: CASSYSIQRGYGYTF.

The DNA of the CDR3 is TGTGCCAGTAGTACCGGTTTGCCAGATACGCAGTATTTT. Translation gives CASSTGLPDTQYF. The rearrangement joins TRBV19 to TRBJ2-3; D ambiguous. The CDR3 spans 13 residues. CDR1 LNHDA and CDR2 SQIVND come from the germline V gene (reference sequence). With 4 bases removed from V and 4 bases from J, the gap between germline ends came to 9 bases.

This rearrangement joins TRBV7-9 to TRBJ2-6; no definite D call. The CDR3 loop spans 15 amino acids. CDR1 is SEHNR, CDR2 FQNEAQ, per germline (reference sequence). Between the trimmed V and J ends, which lost 1 base and 0 bases, there was a span of 4 bases. The CDR3 DNA reads as TGTGCCAGCAGCTTAGTCGGCTCTGGGGCCAACGTCCTGACTTTC. Its translation is CASSLVGSGANVLTF.

Relative to its sample, this clone is medium-sized. This chain joins TRBV19 and TRBJ1-5; 10 bases align to TRBD1. From germline, CDR1 is LNHDA and CDR2 SQIVND (reference sequence). After removal of 1 base from V and 7 bases from J, the junction contained 4 bases not matched to a gene. CDR3 length: 15 amino acids. DNA for the CDR3: TGTGCCAGTAGTATAGGGACAGGGGGGGAGCAGCCCCAGCATTTT. Its protein is CASSIGTGGEQPQHF. Full variable domain (missing parts from reference TRBV19 and TRBJ1-5): DGGITQSPKYLFRKEGQNVTLSCEQNLNHDAMYWYRQDPGQGLRLIYYSQIVNDFQKGDIAEGYSVSREKKESFPLTVTSAQKNPTAFYLCASSIGTGGEQPQHFGDGTRLSIL.

V and J are TRBV5-4 and TRBJ1-3; D not certain. The V end was cut by 4 bases, the J end by 1 base, with 21 bases between. This CDR3 spans 18 amino acids. Germline CDR1 SGHNT, CDR2 YYREEE (reference sequence). CDR3 sequence (DNA): TGTGCCAGCAGCCCTGCCGGGAGATCGCATGTATCTGGAAACACCATATATTTT. Its translation is CASSPAGRSHVSGNTIYF.

The chain joins TRBV2 to TRBJ2-7, with D perhaps TRBD2 (5 bases). The germline gives CDR1 SNHLY, CDR2 FYNNEI. The ends were cut back, 4 bases at V and 2 bases at J, with 15 bases in the middle. The CDR3 has 15 amino acids. The CDR3, as DNA: TGTGCCAGCAGTGCGTCGGCGGGTCCGGCCTACGAGCAGTACTTC. Translation: CASSASAGPAYEQYF.

V is TRBV5-6 and J is TRBJ2-5; the D call may be TRBD1 or TRBD2 (5 bases each). This CDR3 is built from 13 residues. V was clipped by 5 bases and J by 3 bases, with 11 bases between them. Per the germline V gene, CDR1 is SGHDT and CDR2 is YYEEEE. CDR3 DNA sequence: TGTGCCAGCAGGGGACGGGCGAAAGAGACCCAGTACTTC. The encoded protein is CASRGRAKETQYF.

The rearrangement joins TRBV4-2 to TRBJ2-3; tentatively, D is TRBD2 (6 bases). The length of the CDR3 is 16 residues. V was shortened by 5 bases and J by 4 bases, with 19 bases between the two germline ends. Germline lookup yields CDR1 LGHNA and CDR2 YNFKEQ. CDR3 amino acids: CASSSQPGLIPDTQYF. The CDR3 bases are TGTGCCAGCAGCTCCCAACCGGGACTGATCCCAGATACGCAGTATTTT.

V usage is TRBV7-9 and J usage is TRBJ2-2, with 7 bases lining up with TRBD1. Germline V gene data show CDR1 as SEHNR and CDR2 as FQNEAQ (reference sequence). With 8 bases clipped from V and 6 bases from J, the junction kept 12 bases outside the gene matches. This CDR3 is built from 15 residues. The CDR3 coding sequence is TGTGCCAGCGGTGGCGACAGGGCGGCCTCCGGGGAGCTGTTTTTT. Residues: CASGGDRAASGELFF. Combining the CDR3 with reference TRBV7-9 and TRBJ2-2 gives the whole variable domain DTGVSQNPRHKITKRGQNVTFRCDPISEHNRLYWYRQTLGQGPEFLTYFQNEAQLEKSRLLSDRFSAERPKGSFSTLEIQRTEQGDSAMYLCASGGDRAASGELFFGEGSRLTVL.

V usage is TRBV5-1 and J usage is TRBJ2-5; 10 bases agree with TRBD2. Germline V CDR1 and CDR2: SGHRS, YFSETQ. There are 18 residues in the CDR3. V shed 2 bases and J 5 bases; nucleotides not matched to a gene: 15. CDR3 nucleotide sequence: TGCGCCAGCAGCTTTTCCCCAGCGGGGGGGCCGAATAGGGAGACCCAGTACTTC. Its translation is CASSFSPAGGPNRETQYF.

The gene calls are TRBV5-1 and TRBJ1-4; 7 bases fit TRBD1. After removal of 0 bases from V and 8 bases from J, the junction contained 4 bases not matched to a gene. The germline V gene encodes CDR1 SGHRS and CDR2 YFSETQ. This CDR3 region has 14 residues. Written as DNA, the CDR3 is TGCGCCAGCAGCTTGGGCCAGGGGGGGGAAAAACTGTTTTTT. Protein sequence: CASSLGQGGEKLFF.

The chain is built from TRBV5-6 and TRBJ2-4; D is unresolved. There are 13 residues in the CDR3. V was cut by 1 base and J by 4 bases, with 6 bases left in between. Germline V CDR1 and CDR2: SGHDT, YYEEEE. DNA of the CDR3: TGTGCCAGCAGCTTGCTGGGGAAAAACATTCAGTACTTC. It specifies CASSLLGKNIQYF.

This clone was picked up one time. The rearrangement links TRBV6-1 to TRBJ1-4; possible D gene TRBD1, 6 bases. The CDR3 is 14 residues long. Germline V CDR1 and CDR2: MNHNS, SASEGT. V lost 7 bases and J 11 bases, leaving 20 bases between the germline ends. The DNA for the CDR3 is TGTGCCAGCACGACAAATCTCGCTCAGGGGAAACTGTTTTTT. It is translated as CASTTNLAQGKLFF.

V and J are TRBV6-5 and TRBJ2-2; maybe TRBD1 (5 bases). Germline CDR1 MNHEY, CDR2 SVGAGI. CDR3 length: 15 residues. V was clipped by 5 bases and J by 0 bases, with 10 bases between them. In nucleotides, the CDR3 is TGTGCCAGCAGTCAACAGACAGCGAACACCGGGGAGCTGTTTTTT. Amino acid sequence: CASSQQTANTGELFF.